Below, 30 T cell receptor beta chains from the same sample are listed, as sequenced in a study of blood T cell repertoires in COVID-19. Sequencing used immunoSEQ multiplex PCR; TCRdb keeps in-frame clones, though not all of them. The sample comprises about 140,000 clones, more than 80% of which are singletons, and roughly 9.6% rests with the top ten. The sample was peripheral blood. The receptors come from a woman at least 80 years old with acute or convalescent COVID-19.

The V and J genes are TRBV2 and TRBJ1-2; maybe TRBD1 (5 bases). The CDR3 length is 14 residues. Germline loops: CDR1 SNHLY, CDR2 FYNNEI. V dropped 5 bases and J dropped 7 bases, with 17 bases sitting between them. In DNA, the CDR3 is TGTGCCAGCAGTCGCATACCAGGGATTGCTGGCTACACCTTC. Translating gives CASSRIPGIAGYTF.

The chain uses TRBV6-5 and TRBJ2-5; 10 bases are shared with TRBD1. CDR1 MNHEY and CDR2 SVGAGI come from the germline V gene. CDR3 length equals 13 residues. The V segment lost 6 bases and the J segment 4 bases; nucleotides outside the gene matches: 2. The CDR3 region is CASRDRGRETQYF. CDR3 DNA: TGTGCCAGCAGAGACAGGGGGCGAGAGACCCAGTACTTC.

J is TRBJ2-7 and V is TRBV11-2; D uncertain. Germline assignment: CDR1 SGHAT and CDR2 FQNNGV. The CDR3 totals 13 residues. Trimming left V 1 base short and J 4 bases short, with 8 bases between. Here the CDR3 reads CASSLGAGYEQYF. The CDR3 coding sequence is TGTGCCAGCAGCTTAGGAGCCGGTTACGAGCAGTACTTC.

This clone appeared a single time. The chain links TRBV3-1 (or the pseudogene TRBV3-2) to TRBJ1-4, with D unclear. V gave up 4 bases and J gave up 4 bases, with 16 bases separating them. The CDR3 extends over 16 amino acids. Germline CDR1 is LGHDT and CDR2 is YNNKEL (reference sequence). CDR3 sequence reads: CASSLNTRIHNEKLFF. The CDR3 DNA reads TGTGCCAGCAGCCTTAATACGAGGATCCATAATGAAAAACTGTTTTTT.

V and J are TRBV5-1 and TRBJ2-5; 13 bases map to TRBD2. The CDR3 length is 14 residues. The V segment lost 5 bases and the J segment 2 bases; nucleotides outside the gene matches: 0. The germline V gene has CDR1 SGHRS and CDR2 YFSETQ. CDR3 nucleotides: TGCGCCAGCAGGACTAGCGGGGGGCAAGAGACCCAGTACTTC. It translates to CASRTSGGQETQYF.

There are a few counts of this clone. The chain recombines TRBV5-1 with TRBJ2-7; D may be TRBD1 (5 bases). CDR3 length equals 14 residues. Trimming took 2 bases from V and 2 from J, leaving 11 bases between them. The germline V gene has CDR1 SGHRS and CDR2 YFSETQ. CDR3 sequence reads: CASSFSAGTYEQYF. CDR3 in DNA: TGCGCCAGCAGCTTTTCGGCAGGGACCTACGAGCAGTACTTC.

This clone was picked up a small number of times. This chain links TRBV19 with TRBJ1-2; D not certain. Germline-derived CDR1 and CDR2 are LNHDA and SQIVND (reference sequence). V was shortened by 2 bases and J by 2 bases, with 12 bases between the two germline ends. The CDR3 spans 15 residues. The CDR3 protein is CASSILQPKNYGYTF. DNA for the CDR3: TGTGCCAGTAGTATATTACAGCCAAAGAACTATGGCTACACCTTC.

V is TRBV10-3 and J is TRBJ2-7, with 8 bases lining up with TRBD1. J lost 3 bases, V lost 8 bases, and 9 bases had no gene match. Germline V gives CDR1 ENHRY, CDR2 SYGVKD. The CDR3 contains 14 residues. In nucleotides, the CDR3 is TGTGCCATCGGACCCCGGGACAGGTTCTACGAGCAGTACTTC. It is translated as CAIGPRDRFYEQYF.

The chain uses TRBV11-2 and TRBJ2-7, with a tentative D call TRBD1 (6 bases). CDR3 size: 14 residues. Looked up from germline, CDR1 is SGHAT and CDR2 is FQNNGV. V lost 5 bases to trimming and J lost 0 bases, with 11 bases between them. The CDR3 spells CASSDRDTSYEQYF. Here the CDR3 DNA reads TGTGCCAGCAGCGACCGGGACACCTCCTACGAGCAGTACTTC.

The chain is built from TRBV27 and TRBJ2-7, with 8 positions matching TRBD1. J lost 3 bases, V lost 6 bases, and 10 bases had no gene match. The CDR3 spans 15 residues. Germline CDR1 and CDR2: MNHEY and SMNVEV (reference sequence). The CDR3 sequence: CASSRTDRGGYEQYF. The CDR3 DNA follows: TGTGCCAGCAGCAGAACCGACAGGGGAGGCTACGAGCAGTACTTC.

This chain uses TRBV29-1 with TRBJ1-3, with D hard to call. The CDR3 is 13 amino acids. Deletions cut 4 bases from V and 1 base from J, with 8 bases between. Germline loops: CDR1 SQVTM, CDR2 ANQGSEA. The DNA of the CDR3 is TGCAGCGTTGGGCAGGTGTCTGGAAACACCATATATTTT. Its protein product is CSVGQVSGNTIYF. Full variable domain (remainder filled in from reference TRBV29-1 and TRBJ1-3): SAVISQKPSRDICQRGTSLTIQCQVDSQVTMMFWYRQQPGQSLTLIATANQGSEATYESGFVIDKFPISRPNLTFSTLTVSNMSPEDSSIYLCSVGQVSGNTIYFGEGSWLTVV.

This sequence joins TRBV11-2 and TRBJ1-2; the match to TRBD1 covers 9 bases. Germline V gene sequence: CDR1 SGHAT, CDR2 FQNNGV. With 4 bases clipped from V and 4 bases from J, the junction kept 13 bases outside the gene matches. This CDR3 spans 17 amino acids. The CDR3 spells CASSSPRATGGFYGYTF. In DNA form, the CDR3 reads TGTGCCAGCAGCTCACCTCGGGCGACAGGGGGTTTCTATGGCTACACCTTC.

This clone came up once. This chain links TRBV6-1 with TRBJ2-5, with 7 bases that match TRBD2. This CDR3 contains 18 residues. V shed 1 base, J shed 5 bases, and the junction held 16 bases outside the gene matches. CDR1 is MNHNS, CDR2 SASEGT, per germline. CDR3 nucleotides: TGTGCCAGCAGTGAAGGGAATAATGGGGGGGGTTTATGGGAGACCCAGTACTTC. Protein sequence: CASSEGNNGGGLWETQYF.

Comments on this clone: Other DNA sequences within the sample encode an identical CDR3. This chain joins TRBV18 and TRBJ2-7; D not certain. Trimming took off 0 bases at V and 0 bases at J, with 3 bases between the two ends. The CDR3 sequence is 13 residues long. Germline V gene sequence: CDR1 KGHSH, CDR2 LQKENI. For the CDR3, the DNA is TGTGCCAGCTCACCACCCAGCTCCTACGAGCAGTACTTC. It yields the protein CASSPPSSYEQYF.

The DNA for the CDR3 is TGTGCCAGCAGCTTAGCAACAGGGCGAGGGAACACTGAAGCTTTCTTT. Translation gives CASSLATGRGNTEAFF. The chain combines TRBV7-6 with TRBJ1-1; tentatively, D is TRBD1 (6 bases). Trimming took off 0 bases at V and 1 base at J, with 12 bases between the two ends. CDR3 length: 16 amino acids. Looked up from germline, CDR1 is SGHVS and CDR2 is FNYEAQ.

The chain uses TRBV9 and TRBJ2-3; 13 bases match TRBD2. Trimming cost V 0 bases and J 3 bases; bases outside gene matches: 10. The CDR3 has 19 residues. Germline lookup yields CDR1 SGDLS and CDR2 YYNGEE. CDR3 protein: CASSVEPIQTSGGTDTQYF. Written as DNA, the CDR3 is TGTGCCAGCAGCGTAGAACCCATCCAGACTAGCGGGGGGACAGATACGCAGTATTTT.

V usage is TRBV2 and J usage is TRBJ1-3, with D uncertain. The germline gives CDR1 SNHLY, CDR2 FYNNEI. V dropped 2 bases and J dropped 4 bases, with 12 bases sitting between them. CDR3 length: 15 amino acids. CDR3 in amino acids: CASSESSVAGNTIYF. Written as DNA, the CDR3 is TGTGCCAGCAGTGAATCCTCAGTGGCCGGAAACACCATATATTTT. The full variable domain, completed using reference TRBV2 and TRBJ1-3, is EPEVTQTPSHQVTQMGQEVILRCVPISNHLYFYWYRQILGQKVEFLVSFYNNEISEKSEIFDDQFSVERPDGSNFTLKIRSTKLEDSAMYFCASSESSVAGNTIYFGEGSWLTVV.

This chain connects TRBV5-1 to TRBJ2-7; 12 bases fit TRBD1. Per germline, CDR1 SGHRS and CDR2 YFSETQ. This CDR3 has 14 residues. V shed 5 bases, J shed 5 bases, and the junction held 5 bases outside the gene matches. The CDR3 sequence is CASRGTGGVNEQYF. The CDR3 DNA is TGCGCCAGCAGGGGGACAGGGGGCGTGAACGAGCAGTACTTC. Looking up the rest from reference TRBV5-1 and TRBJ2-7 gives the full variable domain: KAGVTQTPRYLIKTRGQQVTLSCSPISGHRSVSWYQQTPGQGLQFLFEYFSETQRNKGNFPGRFSGRQFSNSRSEMNVSTLELGDSALYLCASRGTGGVNEQYFGPGTRLTVT.

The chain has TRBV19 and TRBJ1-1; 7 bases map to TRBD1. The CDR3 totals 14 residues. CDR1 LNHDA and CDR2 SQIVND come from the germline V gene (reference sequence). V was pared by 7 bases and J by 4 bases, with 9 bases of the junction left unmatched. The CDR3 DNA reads TGTGCCAGTACCTTACAGGGGTTAAGCACTGAAGCTTTCTTT. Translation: CASTLQGLSTEAFF.

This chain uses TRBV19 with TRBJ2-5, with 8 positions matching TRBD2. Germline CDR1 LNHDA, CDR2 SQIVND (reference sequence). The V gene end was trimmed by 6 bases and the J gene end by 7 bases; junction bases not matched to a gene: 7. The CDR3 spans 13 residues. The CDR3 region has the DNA TGTGCCAGTAGCACCGGGAGGGCAGGGACCCAGTACTTC. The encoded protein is CASSTGRAGTQYF.

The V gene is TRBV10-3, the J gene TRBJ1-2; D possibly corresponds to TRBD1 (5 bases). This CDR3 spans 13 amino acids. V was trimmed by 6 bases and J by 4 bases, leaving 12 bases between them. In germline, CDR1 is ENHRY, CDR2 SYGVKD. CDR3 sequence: CAISEQVSYGYTF. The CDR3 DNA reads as TGTGCCATCAGCGAACAGGTTAGCTATGGCTACACCTTC.

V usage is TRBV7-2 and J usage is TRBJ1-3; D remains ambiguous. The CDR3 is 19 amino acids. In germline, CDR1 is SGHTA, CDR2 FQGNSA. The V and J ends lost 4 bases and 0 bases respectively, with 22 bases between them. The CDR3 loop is CASSYPERQDSLSGNTIYF. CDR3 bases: TGTGCCAGCAGCTACCCCGAACGGCAGGATTCACTCTCTGGAAACACCATATATTTT.

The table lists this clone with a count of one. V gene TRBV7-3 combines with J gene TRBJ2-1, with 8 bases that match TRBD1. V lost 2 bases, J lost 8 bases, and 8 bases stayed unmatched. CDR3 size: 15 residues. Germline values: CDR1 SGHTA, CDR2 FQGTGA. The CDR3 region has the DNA TGTGCCAGCAGCTTAGGGGACAGGTATGGCGATGAGCAGTTCTTC. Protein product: CASSLGDRYGDEQFF.

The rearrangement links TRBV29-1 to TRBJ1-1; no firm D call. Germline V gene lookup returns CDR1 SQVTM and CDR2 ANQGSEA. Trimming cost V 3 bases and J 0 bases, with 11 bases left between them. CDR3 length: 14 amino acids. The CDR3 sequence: CSVEIPPVNTEAFF. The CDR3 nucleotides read TGCAGCGTTGAGATCCCCCCGGTGAACACTGAAGCTTTCTTT. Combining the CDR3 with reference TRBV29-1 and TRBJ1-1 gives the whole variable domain SAVISQKPSRDICQRGTSLTIQCQVDSQVTMMFWYRQQPGQSLTLIATANQGSEATYESGFVIDKFPISRPNLTFSTLTVSNMSPEDSSIYLCSVEIPPVNTEAFFGQGTRLTVV.

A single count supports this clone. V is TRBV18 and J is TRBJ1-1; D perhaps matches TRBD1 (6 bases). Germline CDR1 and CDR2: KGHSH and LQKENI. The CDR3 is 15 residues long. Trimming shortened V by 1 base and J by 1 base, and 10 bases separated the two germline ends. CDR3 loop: CASSPQGQSNTEAFF. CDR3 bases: TGTGCCAGCTCACCACAAGGACAGTCGAACACTGAAGCTTTCTTT.

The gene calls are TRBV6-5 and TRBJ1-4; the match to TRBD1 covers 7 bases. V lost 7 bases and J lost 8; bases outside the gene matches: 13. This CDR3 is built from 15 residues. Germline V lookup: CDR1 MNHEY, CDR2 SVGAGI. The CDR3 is CASTRWTGVEEKLFF. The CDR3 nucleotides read TGTGCCAGCACCCGATGGACAGGAGTCGAGGAAAAACTGTTTTTT.

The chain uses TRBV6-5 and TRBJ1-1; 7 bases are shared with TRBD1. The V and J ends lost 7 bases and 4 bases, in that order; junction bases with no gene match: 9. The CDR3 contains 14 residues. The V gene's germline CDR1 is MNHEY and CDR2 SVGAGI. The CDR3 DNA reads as TGTGCCAGCAAACTAAACAGGGGAGGCACTGAAGCTTTCTTT. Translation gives CASKLNRGGTEAFF.

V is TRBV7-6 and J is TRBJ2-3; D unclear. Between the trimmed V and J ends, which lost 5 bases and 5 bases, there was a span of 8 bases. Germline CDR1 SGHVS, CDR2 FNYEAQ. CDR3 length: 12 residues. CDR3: CASSPSRDTQYF. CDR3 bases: TGTGCCAGCAGCCCTTCTAGAGATACGCAGTATTTT. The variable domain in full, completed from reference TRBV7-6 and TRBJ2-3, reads GAGVSQSPRYKVTKRGQDVALRCDPISGHVSLYWYRQALGQGPEFLTYFNYEAQQDKSGLPNDRFSAERPEGSISTLTIQRTEQRDSAMYRCASSPSRDTQYFGPGTRLTVL.

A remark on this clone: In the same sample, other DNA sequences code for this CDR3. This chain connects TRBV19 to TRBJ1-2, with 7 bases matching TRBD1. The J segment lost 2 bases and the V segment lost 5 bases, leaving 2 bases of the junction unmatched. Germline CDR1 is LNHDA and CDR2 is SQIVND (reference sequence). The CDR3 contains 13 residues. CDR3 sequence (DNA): TGTGCCAGTAGTCCGACAGGGAACTATGGCTACACCTTC. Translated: CASSPTGNYGYTF.

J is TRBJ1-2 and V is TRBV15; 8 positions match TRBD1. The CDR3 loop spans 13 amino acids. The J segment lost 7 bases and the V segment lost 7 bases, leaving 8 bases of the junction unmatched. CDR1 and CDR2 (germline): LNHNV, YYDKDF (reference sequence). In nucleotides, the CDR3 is TGTGCCACCACCCCGGACAGGGTCGGTGGCTACACCTTC. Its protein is CATTPDRVGGYTF.